Listed here are 30 T cell receptor beta chains from one sample, sequenced in a study of blood T cells in healthy people across ages. The second PCR ran about 6 to 12 cycles with a sample-barcoded 5' primer and J-beta primers. TCRdb itself ran the 5' RACE reads through MiXCR, one entry per CDR3 protein. The sample holds some 730,000 distinct CDR3 sequences; about a fifth are singletons and the top ten take roughly 22%. Sequenced sample: blood. Source of these receptors: an older man in good health.

V usage is TRBV20-1 and J usage is TRBJ2-3; D uncertain. The CDR3 is made up of 16 amino acids. The germline V gene has CDR1 DFQATT and CDR2 SNEGSKA (reference sequence). V was cut by 6 bases and J by 0 bases, with 19 bases left in between. The CDR3 loop is CSAADAVSGSTDTQYF. CDR3 coding DNA: TGCAGTGCCGCCGATGCTGTGTCAGGCAGCACAGATACGCAGTATTTT.

V usage is TRBV5-1 and J usage is TRBJ2-5, with D unresolved. The CDR3 sequence is 17 residues long. The germline V and J ends were trimmed by 2 bases and 4 bases, with 21 bases remaining between them. Germline V gene lookup returns CDR1 SGHRS and CDR2 YFSETQ. This chain's CDR3 is CASSFGRPVSLGETQYF. The CDR3 region has the DNA TGCGCCAGCAGCTTCGGTAGACCCGTTTCCCTGGGAGAGACCCAGTACTTC.

The genes are TRBV7-6 and TRBJ1-4, with 7 bases fitting TRBD1. The J segment lost 1 base and the V segment lost 3 bases, leaving 2 bases of the junction unmatched. The CDR3 extends over 15 amino acids. Germline CDR1 SGHVS, CDR2 FNYEAQ. CDR3 loop: CASSLRGQTNEKLFF. The CDR3 coding sequence is TGTGCCAGCAGCTTGAGGGGGCAAACTAATGAAAAACTGTTTTTT.

A note on this clonotype: A single base separates this from a much larger clone, so it may be a read error. V usage is TRBV7-6 and J usage is TRBJ2-1, with TRBD2 as a possible D gene (5 bases). Germline V gene data show CDR1 as SGHVS and CDR2 as FNYEAQ. The CDR3 sequence is 13 residues long. Trimming left V 2 bases short and J 9 bases short, with 11 bases between. The CDR3 region has the DNA TGTGCCAGCAGCTTACGCGGGCCGGTTGAGCAGTTCTTC. Translation gives CASSLRGPVEQFF. Looking up the rest from reference TRBV7-6 and TRBJ2-1 gives the full variable domain: GAGVSQSPRYKVTKRGQDVALRCDPISGHVSLYWYRQALGQGPEFLTYFNYEAQQDKSGLPNDRFSAERPEGSISTLTIQRTEQRDSAMYRCASSLRGPVEQFFGPGTRLTVL.

This clonotype was counted between two and nine times. The chain uses TRBV18 and TRBJ2-7, with 7 bases matching TRBD2. Germline V gives CDR1 KGHSH, CDR2 LQKENI. V shed 6 bases and J 0 bases; nucleotides not matched to a gene: 8. The CDR3 length is 15 residues. DNA of the CDR3: TGTGCCAGCTCTCCGGGGGAGGGCAACTCCTACGAGCAGTACGTC. Amino acid sequence: CASSPGEGNSYEQYV.

This rearrangement joins TRBV5-1 to TRBJ1-4; D call uncertain. The germline V gene encodes CDR1 SGHRS and CDR2 YFSETQ. The V and J ends lost 2 bases and 2 bases respectively, with 19 bases between them. This CDR3 has 18 residues. CDR3 DNA sequence: TGCGCCAGCAGCTTACGAAGTAAGCCCAGAGGGACTAATGAAAAACTGTTTTTT. Translating gives CASSLRSKPRGTNEKLFF.

This clonotype was recorded once. The rearrangement uses TRBV7-2 and TRBJ1-4; unclear D gene. Deletions cut 5 bases from V and 5 bases from J, with 12 bases between. This CDR3 region has 14 residues. Germline CDR1 reads SGHTA; CDR2 reads FQGNSA. CDR3: CASSPSEVNEKLFF. The CDR3 region has the DNA TGTGCCAGCAGCCCCTCTGAGGTGAATGAAAAACTGTTTTTT. The whole variable domain, filled in from reference TRBV7-2 and TRBJ1-4, reads GAGVSQSPSNKVTEKGKDVELRCDPISGHTALYWYRQSLGQGLEFLIYFQGNSAPDKSGLPSDRFSAERTGGSVSTLTIQRTQQEDSAVYLCASSPSEVNEKLFFGSGTQLSVL.

The V gene is TRBV10-3, the J gene TRBJ1-1; D gene uncertain. Trimming cost V 6 bases and J 0 bases, with 8 bases left between them. The CDR3 is made up of 13 amino acids. The V gene's germline CDR1 is ENHRY and CDR2 SYGVKD. The CDR3 sequence: CAIRGSVNTEAFF. The CDR3, as DNA: TGTGCCATCAGGGGGTCGGTGAACACTGAAGCTTTCTTT.

The gene calls are TRBV5-1 and TRBJ2-7; 10 bases agree with TRBD1. The CDR3 is 15 residues long. Trimming at V came to 6 bases and at J to 2 bases, leaving 8 bases not matched to a gene. Germline assignment: CDR1 SGHRS and CDR2 YFSETQ. The chain's CDR3 is CASNSGQGGTYEQYF. CDR3 nucleotide sequence: TGCGCCAGCAATTCCGGACAGGGGGGGACCTACGAGCAGTACTTC.

This clonotype has a handful of counts. The genes are TRBV29-1 and TRBJ2-1; the D call may be TRBD1 or TRBD2 (6 bases each). The tail of the sequence fits TRBJ2-5 better, so the J call may be wrong. The CDR3 has 13 residues. Germline CDR1 is SQVTM and CDR2 is ANQGSEA. This chain's CDR3 is CSVEEGGGETQYF. CDR3 nucleotide sequence: TGCAGCGTTGAAGAAGGAGGGGGGGAGACCCAGTACTTC.

CDR3 amino acids: CASSLDGKIGQPQHF. The CDR3 DNA is TGTGCCAGCAGCTTAGACGGGAAGATTGGTCAGCCCCAGCATTTT. The gene calls are TRBV7-2 and TRBJ1-5; D is unresolved. CDR1 and CDR2 (germline): SGHTA, FQGNSA. This CDR3 is built from 15 residues. Deletions cut 1 base from V and 6 bases from J, with 13 bases between.

The V and J genes are TRBV29-1 and TRBJ1-1; no reliable D call. Germline V gene sequence: CDR1 SQVTM, CDR2 ANQGSEA. V shed 6 bases and J shed 5 bases, with 10 bases lying between them. The CDR3 runs 11 residues. CDR3 in amino acids: CSVERWTEAFF. The DNA of the CDR3 is TGCAGCGTGGAAAGATGGACTGAAGCTTTCTTT.

J is TRBJ1-1 and V is TRBV7-9; D is ambiguous. The CDR3 has 13 amino acids. V gave up 4 bases and J gave up 7 bases, with 13 bases separating them. The germline V gene encodes CDR1 SEHNR and CDR2 FQNEAQ (reference sequence). In DNA form, the CDR3 reads TGTGCCAGCAGCTCCCCCGGTCGCATTGAAGCTTTCTTT. Translating it yields CASSSPGRIEAFF.

This chain uses TRBV18 with TRBJ2-5; 7 bases line up with TRBD1. The CDR3 runs to 16 residues. Germline V gene lookup returns CDR1 KGHSH and CDR2 LQKENI. The ends lost 3 bases at V and 5 bases at J; junction bases unmatched: 12. CDR3 protein: CASSPFPGQSKETQYF. The CDR3, as DNA: TGTGCCAGCTCACCTTTTCCGGGACAGAGTAAGGAGACCCAGTACTTC.

The chain links TRBV18 to TRBJ2-7; tentative D call: TRBD2 (6 bases). The CDR3 length is 13 residues. Germline V gene sequence: CDR1 KGHSH, CDR2 LQKENI. Trimming pared 3 bases from V and 6 bases from J, leaving 12 bases between. Written as DNA, the CDR3 is TGTGCCAGCTCACCGGGGGGTGCTACCGAGCAGTACGTC. This gives the protein CASSPGGATEQYV.

This clonotype was recorded at least ten times. The V gene is TRBV5-5, the J gene TRBJ2-2, with 8 bases lining up with TRBD1. J was trimmed by 4 bases and V by 3 bases; bases with no gene match: 5. Germline CDR1 is SGHKS and CDR2 is YYEKEE (reference sequence). The CDR3 runs to 15 residues. CDR3 sequence reads: CASSWGTGGTGELFF. The CDR3 bases are TGTGCCAGCAGCTGGGGGACAGGCGGCACCGGGGAGCTGTTTTTT. Looking up the rest from reference TRBV5-5 and TRBJ2-2 gives the full variable domain: DAGVTQSPTHLIKTRGQQVTLRCSPISGHKSVSWYQQVLGQGPQFIFQYYEKEERGRGNFPDRFSARQFPNYSSELNVNALLLGDSALYLCASSWGTGGTGELFFGEGSRLTVL.

The CDR3 loop reads CASSLEIGPGELFF. In DNA form, the CDR3 reads TGTGCCAGCAGCTTGGAGATTGGTCCCGGGGAGCTGTTTTTT. This rearrangement joins TRBV7-2 to TRBJ2-2; D is unresolved. With 3 bases removed from V and 6 bases from J, the gap between germline ends came to 11 bases. This CDR3 has 14 residues. Germline V gene data show CDR1 as SGHTA and CDR2 as FQGNSA.

This clonotype was recorded a few times. One end of the junction does not line up with germline, which may come from a read error. The chain couples TRBV10-3 to TRBJ1-2; D unresolved. Germline CDR1 reads ENHRY; CDR2 reads SYGVKD. The CDR3 totals 14 residues. The CDR3 nucleotides read TGTGCCATCAGGAACCGGGATCCTACTGAGGGCTGCACCTTC. Its translation is CAIRNRDPTEGCTF.

The CDR3 bases are TGTGCCAGCAGCTTTGGGGCCCCGGGTGGGTATGAGCAGTTCTTC. This translates into CASSFGAPGGYEQFF. The chain recombines TRBV5-5 with TRBJ2-1; maybe TRBD1 (5 bases). CDR3 size: 15 residues. V lost 2 bases and J lost 8, with 17 bases in between. CDR1 and CDR2 (germline): SGHKS, YYEKEE (reference sequence).

This clonotype was picked up a small number of times. The chain combines TRBV24-1 with TRBJ2-1, with 8 nucleotides matching TRBD2. The CDR3 consists of 17 residues. V was pared by 3 bases and J by 2 bases, with 8 bases of the junction left unmatched. The germline V gene encodes CDR1 KGHDR and CDR2 SFDVKD. The CDR3 protein is CATSDPTSGSTYNEQFF. DNA of the CDR3: TGTGCCACCAGTGATCCTACTAGCGGATCGACCTACAATGAGCAGTTCTTC.

The CDR3: CASSQRGDTYYTGELFF. The CDR3 coding sequence is TGTGCCAGCAGCCAAAGGGGGGACACGTACTACACCGGGGAGCTGTTTTTT. The J gene is TRBJ2-2, the V gene TRBV3-1; D may correspond to TRBD1 or TRBD2 (6 bases each). V shed 2 bases and J shed 3 bases, with 16 bases lying between them. Germline CDR1 reads LGHDT; CDR2 reads YNNKEL (reference sequence). The CDR3 extends over 17 amino acids.

V usage is TRBV12-3 or TRBV12-4 and J usage is TRBJ1-1, with unresolved D. The germline V and J ends were trimmed by 4 bases and 13 bases, with 19 bases remaining between them. CDR3 size: 13 residues. The CDR3 region has the DNA TGTGCCAGCAGTTCGACTGCGGCAGAAAGGGTTTTCTTT. This encodes CASSSTAAERVFF.

In its sample, this clonotype was seen a few times. V gene TRBV7-2 combines with J gene TRBJ2-3; D ambiguous. Germline V gene data show CDR1 as SGHTA and CDR2 as FQGNSA. This CDR3 region has 12 residues. V was clipped by 5 bases and J by 2 bases, with 5 bases between them. The CDR3 region is CASSRFTDTQYF. In DNA form, the CDR3 reads TGTGCCAGCAGCCGGTTCACAGATACGCAGTATTTT.

This clonotype showed up many times. V usage is TRBV12-3 or TRBV12-4 and J usage is TRBJ2-7; D is ambiguous. V was pared by 2 bases and J by 2 bases, with 10 bases between. This CDR3 region has 14 residues. The CDR3, as DNA: TGTGCCAGCAGTTTAACCAAACCCCCCTACGAGCAGTACTTC. It yields the protein CASSLTKPPYEQYF.

The rearrangement joins TRBV5-1 to TRBJ2-7; 7 bases are a match to TRBD1. The CDR3 spans 16 residues. J gave up 0 bases and V 3 bases, and 9 bases lay outside the gene matches. CDR1 is SGHRS and CDR2 is YFSETQ in the germline V gene. CDR3 nucleotides: TGCGCCAGCAGCTCTAACAGGGGTCCTAGCTCCTACGAGCAGTACTTC. Its protein is CASSSNRGPSSYEQYF.

This clonotype was observed at least ten times. This chain uses TRBV4-2 with TRBJ2-3; D possibly corresponds to TRBD2 (6 bases). CDR1 is LGHNA, CDR2 YNFKEQ, per germline. V lost 1 base, J lost 0 bases, and 8 bases lay in between. The CDR3 sequence is 15 residues long. CDR3 in DNA: TGTGCCAGCAGCCAAGGGGACTTAAGCACAGATACGCAGTATTTT. It is translated as CASSQGDLSTDTQYF.

The chain couples TRBV3-1 to TRBJ2-1, with 15 bases fitting TRBD2. Germline CDR1 and CDR2: LGHDT and YNNKEL (reference sequence). This CDR3 has 15 residues. The V segment lost 0 bases and the J segment 12 bases; nucleotides outside the gene matches: 3. The CDR3 bases are TGTGCCAGCAGCCAAGAGAGGGGACTAGCGGGAGGGCAGTTCTTC. This translates into CASSQERGLAGGQFF.

This clonotype has only a few counts. This chain joins TRBV6-5 and TRBJ2-6, with TRBD1 identical over 9 bases. Trimming cost V 0 bases and J 0 bases; bases outside gene matches: 3. The CDR3 runs 18 residues. The V gene's germline CDR1 is MNHEY and CDR2 SVGAGI. CDR3 nucleotide sequence: TGTGCCAGCAGTTACTCTGGGACAGGGTTCTCTGGGGCCAACGTCCTGACTTTC. It codes for CASSYSGTGFSGANVLTF.

The rearrangement joins TRBV3-1 to TRBJ1-6, with 8 positions matching TRBD1. V trimming: 4 bases; J trimming: 6 bases; junction bases outside the gene matches: 8. This CDR3 has 16 residues. The V gene's germline CDR1 is LGHDT and CDR2 YNNKEL (reference sequence). CDR3 DNA sequence: TGTGCCAGCAGCCCCGAAGGAGGACAGGGTAATTCACCCCTCCACTTT. Its translation: CASSPEGGQGNSPLHF.

Regarding this clonotype: Its ends do not fully match the called genes, so a read error is possible. The genes are TRBV19 and TRBJ1-1, with D perhaps matching TRBD1 (6 bases). Germline V gene sequence: CDR1 LNHDA, CDR2 SQIVND (reference sequence). The CDR3 spans 13 residues. The chain's CDR3 is CASQQGLNTEAFF. CDR3 in DNA: TGTGCCAGTCAACAGGGTTTGAATACTGAAGCTTTCTTT.